This TCR beta chain came from a study of regulatory T cells in long-lasting Graves disease. Described time point: persistent/refractory GD, antithyroid drugs over 5 years with positive TRAb. PBMC RNA served as the TCR library source. Study-wide findings and caveats: TRBV28, TRBJ1-2 and TRBJ2-5 emerged as the favored segments in persistent disease. Investigators studied peripheral blood only, not thyroid tissue.

Sequencing libraries for TCR beta were prepared with iRepertoire HTBI primers and Arm-PCR of CDR3 regions. MiXCR, run by TCRdb on the multiplex PCR reads, gives a single entry per CDR3 protein. The sample contains some 470,000 distinct CDR3 sequences, roughly 21% of which appear only once. The CDR3 runs to 12 residues. V lost 11 bases to trimming and J lost 11 bases; unmatched junction nucleotides: 13. Germline V gene sequence: CDR1 LNHDA, CDR2 SQIVND (reference sequence). This clonotype was seen more than once but under ten times. Its antigen is not known. This clonotype was obtained from a female donor with Graves disease. The specimen comprised peripheral blood mononuclear cells (PBMCs), sampled when the disease was refractory, from a patient treated with antithyroid drugs. The chain uses TRBV19 and TRBJ1-1; TRBD1 matches 8 bases. Here the CDR3 reads CAGTFRTGMAFF. The CDR3 nucleotides are TGTGCCGGTACCTTCCGGACAGGGATGGCTTTCTTT. Complete variable domain (other parts from reference TRBV19 and TRBJ1-1): DGGITQSPKYLFRKEGQNVTLSCEQNLNHDAMYWYRQDPGQGLRLIYYSQIVNDFQKGDIAEGYSVSREKKESFPLTVTSAQKNPTAFYLCAGTFRTGMAFFGQGTRLTVV.